This T cell receptor (beta chain) was sequenced for a study of radiotherapy plus CTLA-4 blockade in lung cancer. Data came from immunoSEQ multiplex PCR; TCRdb stores just in-frame clones and leaves some out. The sample lists under 55,000 clones, approximately 78% occurring once. This clone was recorded only once. The target antigen is unknown. CDR1 and CDR2 from the germline V gene are MDHEN and SYDVKM. This CDR3 spans 12 amino acids. The germline V and J ends were trimmed by 4 bases and 8 bases, with 9 bases remaining between them. General study results and limits: Early blood T cell clone changes and increased post-radiation serum interferon-beta were reportedly the strongest response predictors.

This sequence joins TRBV28 and TRBJ2-4; no firm D call. Sequencing used peripheral blood, obtained from a patient treated with radiotherapy plus ipilimumab. This clonotype originated in a human donor with non-small cell lung cancer who had stable disease on radiotherapy plus ipilimumab. The CDR3 spells CASSYRSYIQYF. In DNA, the CDR3 is TGTGCCAGCAGTTACCGCAGTTACATTCAGTACTTC. Full variable domain (missing parts from reference TRBV28 and TRBJ2-4): DVKVTQSSRYLVKRTGEKVFLECVQDMDHENMFWYRQDPGLGLRLIYFSYDVKMKEKGDIPEGYSVSREKKERFSLILESASTNQTSMYLCASSYRSYIQYFGAGTRLSVL.